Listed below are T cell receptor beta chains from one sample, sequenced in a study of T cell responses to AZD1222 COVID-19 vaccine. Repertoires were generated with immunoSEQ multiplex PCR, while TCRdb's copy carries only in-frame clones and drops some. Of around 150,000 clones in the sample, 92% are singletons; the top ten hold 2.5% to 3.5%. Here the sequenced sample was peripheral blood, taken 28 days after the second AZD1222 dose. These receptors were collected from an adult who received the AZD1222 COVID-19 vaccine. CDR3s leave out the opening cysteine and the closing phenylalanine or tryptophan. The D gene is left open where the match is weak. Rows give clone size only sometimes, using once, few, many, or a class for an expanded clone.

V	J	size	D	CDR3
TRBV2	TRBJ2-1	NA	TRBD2	ASSELAGGYNEQF
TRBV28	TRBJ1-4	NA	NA	ASSQPGAIKEKLF
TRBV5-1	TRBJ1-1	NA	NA	ASTEGRNTEAF
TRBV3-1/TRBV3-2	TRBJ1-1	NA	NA	ASRPHGVGTEAF
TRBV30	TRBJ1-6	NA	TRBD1	AQGRGGGGSPLH
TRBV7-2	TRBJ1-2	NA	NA	ASSLVFRGADYGYT
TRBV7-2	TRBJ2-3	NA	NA	ASRGLSADTQY
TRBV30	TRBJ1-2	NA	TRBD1	AWRTGANYGYT
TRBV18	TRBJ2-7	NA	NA	ASSPAIPFYGEEY
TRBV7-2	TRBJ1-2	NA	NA	ASSLGQGRRGYT
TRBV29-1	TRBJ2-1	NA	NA	SVEPTGNYNEQF
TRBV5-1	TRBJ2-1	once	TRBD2	ASSNSGSNGNEQF
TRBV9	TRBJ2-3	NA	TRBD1	ASSGRLTGRTDTQY
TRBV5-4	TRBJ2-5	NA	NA	ASSFSGVETQY
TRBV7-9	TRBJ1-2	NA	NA	ASSWRTAANYGYT
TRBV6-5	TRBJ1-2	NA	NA	ASSPSQWEKGDT
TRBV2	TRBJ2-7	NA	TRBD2	ASSDRLAGLYEQY
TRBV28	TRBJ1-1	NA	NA	ASSFIRATEAF
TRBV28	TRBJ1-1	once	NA	ASSDSGRNTEAF
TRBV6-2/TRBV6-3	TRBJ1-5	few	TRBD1	ASSLRRDRDNQPQH
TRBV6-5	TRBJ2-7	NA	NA	ASSRTGNSNEQY
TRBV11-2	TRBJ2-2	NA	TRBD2	ASSPTLAGGATGELF